The next 30 T cell receptor beta chains were all read from a single sample in a study of CD8 T cells in ankylosing spondylitis. One entry per CDR3 protein results from TCRdb running MiXCR on the 5' RACE reads. Of roughly 200,000 distinct CDR3 sequences listed, about a quarter are singletons. Specimen: blood, either unsorted or a sorted T cell fraction (not recorded which). The receptors come from a male donor with ankylosing spondylitis or in good health (not recorded which).

The V call is TRBV12-3 or TRBV12-4, the J call TRBJ2-3, with D unresolved. V lost 4 bases, J lost 0 bases, and 2 bases lay in between. The CDR3 length is 12 residues. This CDR3 reads CASSWSTDTQYF. The CDR3 DNA reads as TGTGCCAGCAGTTGGAGCACAGATACGCAGTATTTT.

This sequence joins TRBV20-1 and TRBJ1-1, with TRBD1 as a possible D gene (6 bases). Trimming pared 5 bases from V and 0 bases from J, leaving 10 bases between. The V gene's germline CDR1 is DFQATT and CDR2 SNEGSKA (reference sequence). The CDR3 is 13 amino acids. The CDR3 coding sequence is TGCAGTGCTGCCAGGGGAATGAACACTGAAGCTTTCTTT. The encoded protein is CSAARGMNTEAFF.

The genes are TRBV18 and TRBJ2-7; D unresolved. The CDR3 spans 13 residues. The germline V gene encodes CDR1 KGHSH and CDR2 LQKENI. V lost 6 bases, J lost 2 bases, and 11 bases lay in between. This CDR3 is CASSTFDAYEQYF. CDR3 DNA: TGTGCCAGCTCCACCTTTGACGCCTACGAGCAGTACTTC. The full variable domain, completed using reference TRBV18 and TRBJ2-7, is NAGVMQNPRHLVRRRGQEARLRCSPMKGHSHVYWYRQLPEEGLKFMVYLQKENIIDESGMPKERFSAEFPKEGPSILRIQQVVRGDSAAYFCASSTFDAYEQYFGPGTRLTVT.

The chain joins TRBV5-6 to TRBJ1-1; 7 positions agree with TRBD1. Per germline, CDR1 SGHDT and CDR2 YYEEEE. V shed 2 bases, J shed 2 bases, and the junction held 15 bases outside the gene matches. This CDR3 spans 18 amino acids. The DNA of the CDR3 is TGTGCCAGCAGCTTTCGGACGCTCAGGGGGATGATTAACACTGAAGCTTTCTTT. Translated, it gives CASSFRTLRGMINTEAFF.

The chain carries TRBV10-3 and TRBJ2-7; D is undetermined. V was trimmed by 4 bases and J by 7 bases, leaving 17 bases between them. Germline loops: CDR1 ENHRY, CDR2 SYGVKD. The CDR3 length is 14 residues. CDR3 in amino acids: CAISARPTDGEQYF. The DNA for the CDR3 is TGTGCCATCAGTGCAAGGCCGACGGACGGGGAGCAGTACTTC.

This clonotype came up a few times. The V gene is TRBV5-1, the J gene TRBJ2-7; maybe TRBD1 (6 bases). This CDR3 has 14 amino acids. V lost 4 bases and J 7 bases, leaving 18 bases between the germline ends. CDR1 and CDR2 from the germline V gene are SGHRS and YFSETQ. The DNA of the CDR3 is TGCGCCAGCAGCCAAAACCGGGACATGTCGGAGCAGTACTTC. As protein: CASSQNRDMSEQYF.

As to this clonotype: One end of the junction fails to match germline, which may point to a read error. This chain connects TRBV12-3 or TRBV12-4 to TRBJ2-7; maybe TRBD2 (6 bases). The CDR3 extends over 13 amino acids. CDR3: CASSLEGNYVQYF. CDR3 sequence (DNA): TGTGCCAGCAGTTTGGAGGGGAACTACGTGCAGTACTTC.

There are many counts of this clonotype. The V call is TRBV6-5, the J call TRBJ2-2; 11 positions match TRBD2. CDR1 and CDR2 (germline): MNHEY, SVGAGI. The CDR3 has 16 residues. Trimming cost V 4 bases and J 8 bases; bases outside gene matches: 9. CDR3 sequence: CASSFSGRALSGELFF. The CDR3 DNA reads TGTGCCAGCAGTTTTAGCGGGAGGGCCCTTTCTGGGGAGCTGTTTTTT.

This clonotype was picked up many times. V usage is TRBV6-2 or TRBV6-3 and J usage is TRBJ1-4; possibly TRBD1 for D (6 bases). V was shortened by 4 bases and J by 0 bases, with 9 bases between the two germline ends. The CDR3 is 15 residues long. Germline-derived CDR1 and CDR2 are MNHEY and SVGEGT. CDR3 sequence: CASSFHRATNEKLFF. The CDR3 nucleotides read TGTGCCAGCAGTTTCCACAGGGCAACTAATGAAAAACTGTTTTTT.

The table lists this clonotype with a count of one. The genes are TRBV29-1 and TRBJ2-1; D uncertain. V gave up 4 bases and J gave up 0 bases, with 13 bases separating them. The CDR3 is made up of 15 amino acids. From germline, CDR1 is SQVTM and CDR2 ANQGSEA. CDR3 in DNA: TGCAGCGTTGTTTTTCGGCCCATCTCCTACAATGAGCAGTTCTTC. Its translation is CSVVFRPISYNEQFF.

The sample holds many counts of this clonotype. The genes are TRBV12-3 or TRBV12-4 and TRBJ2-1; 7 nucleotides align to TRBD1. This CDR3 has 12 amino acids. Unmatched junction bases numbered 6, after V lost 1 base and J lost 15 bases. The CDR3 region has the DNA TGTGCCAGCAGTTTAGTCGCGACAGGGAGGTTCTTC. Encoded protein: CASSLVATGRFF.

This clonotype has a handful of counts. The chain couples TRBV10-2 to TRBJ2-5; 9 nucleotides agree with TRBD2. The V gene end was trimmed by 2 bases and the J gene end by 2 bases; junction bases not matched to a gene: 6. The CDR3 sequence is 16 residues long. Germline CDR1 reads WSHSY; CDR2 reads SAAADI. CDR3 protein: CASSEGPSGVQETQYF. CDR3 in DNA: TGCGCCAGCAGTGAGGGGCCTAGCGGGGTACAAGAGACCCAGTACTTC.

The sample holds many counts of this clonotype. The chain uses TRBV29-1 and TRBJ1-1, with TRBD1 identical over 8 bases. The V gene's germline CDR1 is SQVTM and CDR2 ANQGSEA. The J segment lost 5 bases and the V segment lost 7 bases, leaving 9 bases of the junction unmatched. The CDR3 is made up of 13 amino acids. DNA for the CDR3: TGCAGCGCGACAGGGGCAGGTTGGACTGAAGCTTTCTTT. It specifies CSATGAGWTEAFF.

In its sample, this clonotype was seen a few times. The chain uses TRBV20-1 and TRBJ2-5; TRBD2 agrees at 10 bases. The CDR3 is 15 amino acids. J lost 7 bases, V lost 0 bases, and 8 bases had no gene match. From germline, CDR1 is DFQATT and CDR2 SNEGSKA (reference sequence). CDR3 bases: TGCAGTGCTAGAGATTTGACCGGGACTAGCGTGACCCAGTACTTC. It codes for CSARDLTGTSVTQYF.

This clonotype has at least ten counts. V gene TRBV5-1 combines with J gene TRBJ1-3; D gene ambiguous. The V gene's germline CDR1 is SGHRS and CDR2 YFSETQ. V dropped 0 bases and J dropped 0 bases, with 7 bases sitting between them. The CDR3 covers 15 residues. CDR3 DNA sequence: TGCGCCAGCAGCTTGGACGGATTCTCTGGAAACACCATATATTTT. Amino acids: CASSLDGFSGNTIYF.

This chain connects TRBV20-1 to TRBJ2-7, with D unresolved. The ends were cut back, 0 bases at V and 0 bases at J, with 6 bases in the middle. The CDR3 loop spans 13 amino acids. Per the germline V gene, CDR1 is DFQATT and CDR2 is SNEGSKA (reference sequence). The CDR3 DNA follows: TGCAGTGCTAGAGATCTGCGCTCCTACGAGCAGTACTTC. Its protein product is CSARDLRSYEQYF.

This clonotype was seen only a few times. The chain has TRBV28 and TRBJ1-2; D possibly corresponds to TRBD1 (6 bases). V was clipped by 8 bases and J by 4 bases, with 20 bases between them. CDR1 is MDHEN, CDR2 SYDVKM, per germline. The CDR3 consists of 15 residues. The CDR3 coding sequence is TGTGCCAGCGGCCCCGGGACAAGGAACCGCTATGGCTACACCTTC. Translated: CASGPGTRNRYGYTF.

Comments on this clonotype: A much more abundant neighbour one base away suggests this may be a read error. The chain carries TRBV20-1 and TRBJ1-2; maybe TRBD1 (5 bases). This CDR3 is 13 amino acids long. Germline CDR1 DFQATT, CDR2 SNEGSKA (reference sequence). This chain's CDR3 is CSASSRGGYGCTF. CDR3 nucleotides: TGCAGTGCTTCATCCCGGGGGGGATATGGCTGCACCTTC.

CDR3 sequence (DNA): TGCAGTGCTAGGGGATCCGGGACATTTAGTTCACCCCTCCACTTT. Protein sequence: CSARGSGTFSSPLHF. The chain recombines TRBV20-1 with TRBJ1-6, with D tentatively TRBD1 (6 bases). Per the germline V gene, CDR1 is DFQATT and CDR2 is SNEGSKA (reference sequence). With 3 bases removed from V and 9 bases from J, the gap between germline ends came to 18 bases. The CDR3 length is 15 residues.

This clonotype was counted a single time. The chain is built from TRBV29-1 and TRBJ2-5; tentatively, D is TRBD2 (5 bases). The V gene's germline CDR1 is SQVTM and CDR2 ANQGSEA. With 0 bases removed from V and 4 bases from J, the gap between germline ends came to 12 bases. The CDR3 runs 14 residues. CDR3 protein: CSVEDHRGVETQYF. The CDR3 DNA follows: TGCAGCGTTGAAGATCACCGGGGTGTAGAGACCCAGTACTTC.

This clonotype was recorded at least ten times. This chain links TRBV6-1 with TRBJ2-7; 12 nucleotides align to TRBD2. J gave up 7 bases and V 5 bases, and 9 bases lay outside the gene matches. Germline CDR1 MNHNS, CDR2 SASEGT. The CDR3 has 15 amino acids. The CDR3 sequence: CASSPSGRANYEQYF. The CDR3 DNA is TGTGCCAGCAGTCCTAGCGGGAGGGCCAATTATGAGCAGTACTTC.

This clonotype was counted ten times or more. This sequence joins TRBV6-2 or TRBV6-3 and TRBJ2-7, with D perhaps TRBD1 or TRBD2 (6 bases each). Deletions cut 6 bases from V and 4 bases from J, with 13 bases between. The CDR3 totals 13 residues. The V gene's germline CDR1 is MNHEY and CDR2 SVGEGT. CDR3 loop: CASSSQGGYEQYF. The CDR3 region has the DNA TGTGCCAGCAGCTCTCAAGGGGGGTACGAGCAGTACTTC.

This clonotype was seen at least ten times. The chain joins TRBV5-1 to TRBJ2-7, with D tentatively TRBD1 (6 bases). The CDR3 is made up of 12 amino acids. Germline values: CDR1 SGHRS, CDR2 YFSETQ. V was shortened by 2 bases and J by 7 bases, with 10 bases between the two germline ends. Here the CDR3 reads CASSFQGMEQYF. The CDR3 DNA reads as TGCGCCAGCAGCTTCCAGGGGATGGAGCAGTACTTC.

This clonotype has a handful of counts. V gene TRBV20-1 combines with J gene TRBJ2-7; D remains ambiguous. Trimming removed 3 bases from V and 2 bases from J, with 11 bases in between. This CDR3 spans 13 amino acids. Per the germline V gene, CDR1 is DFQATT and CDR2 is SNEGSKA (reference sequence). The CDR3 is CSASNDFPYEQYF. The CDR3 DNA reads as TGCAGTGCTAGTAACGACTTCCCCTACGAGCAGTACTTC.

In its sample, this clonotype was seen many times. Germline is not matched at one junction end, which may reflect a read error. This chain joins TRBV12-3 or TRBV12-4 and TRBJ2-2; TRBD2 agrees at 10 bases. The CDR3 has 17 residues. In DNA, the CDR3 is TGTGCCAGCAGTCTAGCCCGGACTAGCGGGAACACCGGGGAGCTGTTTTTT. Its translation is CASSLARTSGNTGELFF.

This clonotype was detected a few times. This chain joins TRBV12-3 or TRBV12-4 and TRBJ2-1, with a weak D call TRBD2 (6 bases). This CDR3 is built from 15 residues. The V gene lost 3 bases and the J gene lost 2 bases, with 11 bases spanning the gap. CDR3 region: CASSLRGGAYNEQFF. CDR3 DNA sequence: TGTGCCAGCAGTTTGCGGGGAGGTGCCTACAATGAGCAGTTCTTC.

The chain recombines TRBV4-3 with TRBJ2-1, with TRBD2 identical over 7 bases. J was trimmed by 12 bases and V by 0 bases; bases with no gene match: 11. Germline V gene lookup returns CDR1 LGHNA and CDR2 YSLEER. The CDR3 covers 15 residues. CDR3 amino acids: CASSQDARSTSAQFF. CDR3 nucleotide sequence: TGCGCCAGCAGCCAAGACGCTCGATCAACTAGCGCGCAGTTCTTC.

Here the CDR3 reads CAIAGYAGANVLTF. CDR3 sequence (DNA): TGTGCCATAGCGGGGTACGCTGGGGCCAACGTCCTGACTTTC. The V and J genes are TRBV10-3 and TRBJ2-6, with TRBD2 matching 7 bases. J lost 2 bases, V lost 9 bases, and 4 bases had no gene match. The CDR3 runs 14 residues. Germline CDR1 ENHRY, CDR2 SYGVKD.

The table lists this clonotype with many counts. This sequence joins TRBV12-3 or TRBV12-4 and TRBJ2-2; D remains ambiguous. The CDR3 consists of 17 residues. Trimming took off 1 base at V and 0 bases at J, with 12 bases between the two ends. The CDR3 is CASSLVSFGPNTGELFF. Here the CDR3 DNA reads TGTGCCAGCAGTTTAGTCTCTTTCGGTCCGAACACCGGGGAGCTGTTTTTT.

This clonotype is a singleton in its sample. The J gene is TRBJ2-7, the V gene TRBV20-1; 7 bases align to TRBD2. CDR1 is DFQATT and CDR2 is SNEGSKA in the germline V gene (reference sequence). This CDR3 comprises 14 residues. V trimming: 4 bases; J trimming: 3 bases; junction bases outside the gene matches: 9. The CDR3 here is CSATASGVFYEQYF. The CDR3 nucleotides read TGCAGTGCTACCGCAAGCGGGGTTTTCTACGAGCAGTACTTC.